Presented here are 19 T cell receptor beta chains from one specimen sequenced in a study of OX40 agonist ivuxolimab in advanced cancers. Profiled with immunoSEQ multiplex PCR; TCRdb holds only in-frame clones, not every one. The repertoire consists of tens of thousands of clones, with around 90% occurring once and the leading ten covering approximately 1.3%. The sequencing here drew on CD4+ or CD8+ T cells sorted from blood, taken in a trial of the OX40 agonist ivuxolimab. Receptors originate from an adult with an advanced solid tumor such as melanoma, head and neck, liver or kidney cancer.

This sequence joins TRBV27 and TRBJ1-5; D is ambiguous. Trimming pared 2 bases from V and 2 bases from J, leaving 4 bases between. There are 13 residues in the CDR3. Germline CDR1 is MNHEY and CDR2 is SMNVEV (reference sequence). The CDR3 sequence is CASSLAGNQPQHF. CDR3 nucleotides: TGTGCCAGCAGTTTAGCGGGCAATCAGCCCCAGCATTTT.

The CDR3 DNA sequence: TGTGCCAGCACCCCGGACAGCTTGGAGAATTCACCCCTCCACTTT. Amino acid sequence: CASTPDSLENSPLHF. The J gene is TRBJ1-6, the V gene TRBV28; a possible D gene is TRBD1 (6 bases). This CDR3 is 15 amino acids long. Per the germline V gene, CDR1 is MDHEN and CDR2 is SYDVKM. The V gene lost 7 bases and the J gene lost 7 bases, with 17 bases spanning the gap.

The V and J genes are TRBV6-6 and TRBJ2-7, with D maybe TRBD2 (5 bases). Germline V gene data show CDR1 as MNHNY and CDR2 as SVGAGI (reference sequence). The CDR3 runs 13 residues. V shed 5 bases and J shed 5 bases, with 13 bases lying between them. DNA for the CDR3: TGTGCCAGCAGTCCGAGGGTTAACAACGAGCAGTACTTC. Encoded protein: CASSPRVNNEQYF.

This clone was counted a single time. The chain carries TRBV19 and TRBJ1-1; possibly TRBD1 for D (5 bases). Germline V gene data show CDR1 as LNHDA and CDR2 as SQIVND (reference sequence). The CDR3 extends over 13 amino acids. V was shortened by 3 bases and J by 4 bases, with 9 bases between the two germline ends. The CDR3 spells CASSIRGATEAFF. The CDR3 nucleotides are TGTGCCAGTAGTATCCGGGGCGCCACTGAAGCTTTCTTT.

The chain couples TRBV27 to TRBJ1-6; 9 bases match TRBD1. CDR3 length: 14 amino acids. The germline V gene encodes CDR1 MNHEY and CDR2 SMNVEV (reference sequence). The V segment lost 4 bases and the J segment 7 bases; nucleotides outside the gene matches: 2. DNA for the CDR3: TGTGCCAGCAGTTCCGGGACAGGGAATTCACCCCTCCACTTT. Translation gives CASSSGTGNSPLHF.

CDR3 amino acids: CASSEIQGTGHSRTEAFF. The CDR3 coding sequence is TGCGCCAGCAGTGAGATTCAAGGGACAGGGCATTCGCGCACTGAAGCTTTCTTT. The gene calls are TRBV10-1 and TRBJ1-1, with 9 positions matching TRBD1. There are 18 residues in the CDR3. Germline trimming cut 2 bases from V and 4 bases from J; bases unmatched to any gene: 14. Looked up from germline, CDR1 is WNHNN and CDR2 is SYGVQD (reference sequence).

The V gene is TRBV19, the J gene TRBJ2-7; 7 bases fit TRBD2. This CDR3 contains 15 residues. V gave up 4 bases and J gave up 7 bases; unmatched junction bases: 13. Looked up from germline, CDR1 is LNHDA and CDR2 is SQIVND (reference sequence). The CDR3 DNA sequence: TGTGCCAGTAGTACGATTGACGCCGGGGAGGGAGAGCAGTACTTC. Translating it yields CASSTIDAGEGEQYF.

The chain carries TRBV6-1 and TRBJ1-2; D might be TRBD1 (6 bases). The V end was cut by 1 base, the J end by 4 bases, with 10 bases between. CDR1 is MNHNS and CDR2 is SASEGT in the germline V gene. The length of the CDR3 is 14 residues. CDR3 sequence (DNA): TGTGCCAGCAGTGAAGGTCAGGGGACCTATGGCTACACCTTC. Amino acid sequence: CASSEGQGTYGYTF.

The chain recombines TRBV4-1 with TRBJ2-3, with TRBD1 as a possible D gene (5 bases). Germline CDR1 and CDR2: MGHRA and YSYEKL. The CDR3 loop spans 14 amino acids. V was shortened by 4 bases and J by 0 bases, with 8 bases between the two germline ends. CDR3 coding DNA: TGCGCCAGCAGCCCGACAGCAAGCACAGATACGCAGTATTTT. Its protein is CASSPTASTDTQYF.

This chain connects TRBV7-3 to TRBJ2-1; 7 bases are a match to TRBD1. The CDR3 consists of 14 residues. The V gene's germline CDR1 is SGHTA and CDR2 FQGTGA. The V and J ends lost 2 bases and 5 bases, in that order; junction bases with no gene match: 3. CDR3 residues: CASSLVTGNNEQFF. The CDR3 nucleotides are TGTGCCAGCAGCTTAGTGACAGGGAACAATGAGCAGTTCTTC.

The rearrangement uses TRBV4-2 and TRBJ2-5, with D possibly called TRBD1 or TRBD2 (5 bases each). The J call is doubtful: the DNA matches TRBJ2-7 better. This CDR3 region has 16 residues. Looked up from germline, CDR1 is LGHNA and CDR2 is YNFKEQ. The CDR3 is CASSQMGQRSSYEQYF. DNA of the CDR3: TGTGCCAGCAGCCAAATGGGGCAGCGGAGCTCCTACGAGCAGTACTTC.

The genes are TRBV5-5 and TRBJ2-7; no clear D. CDR3 size: 15 residues. The V gene's germline CDR1 is SGHKS and CDR2 YYEKEE (reference sequence). Trimming took 0 bases from V and 0 from J, leaving 10 bases between them. The CDR3 sequence: CASSLGVGGSYEQYF. As DNA, the CDR3 is TGTGCCAGCAGCTTGGGAGTAGGCGGCTCCTACGAGCAGTACTTC.

The chain couples TRBV29-1 to TRBJ1-5; D is undetermined. Germline assignment: CDR1 SQVTM and CDR2 ANQGSEA. The V end was cut by 6 bases, the J end by 1 base, with 16 bases between. The CDR3 covers 15 residues. This chain's CDR3 is CSVSDESLSNQPQHF. The CDR3 DNA reads as TGCAGCGTATCGGACGAGAGTTTAAGCAATCAGCCCCAGCATTTT.

The chain is built from TRBV7-9 and TRBJ1-3, with D uncertain. The germline V and J ends were trimmed by 3 bases and 4 bases, with 4 bases remaining between them. CDR3 size: 12 residues. In germline, CDR1 is SEHNR, CDR2 FQNEAQ (reference sequence). In DNA, the CDR3 is TGTGCCAGCAGCTTGAACGGAAACACCATATATTTT. Protein product: CASSLNGNTIYF.

The chain recombines TRBV7-9 with TRBJ1-2; D remains ambiguous. V dropped 0 bases and J dropped 7 bases, with 9 bases sitting between them. This CDR3 comprises 13 residues. Germline loops: CDR1 SEHNR, CDR2 FQNEAQ (reference sequence). The CDR3, as DNA: TGTGCCAGCAGCTTAGCGGTGAGAAGTGGCTACACCTTC. Protein: CASSLAVRSGYTF.

The chain is built from TRBV5-5 and TRBJ2-7, with D possibly being TRBD1 (6 bases). V lost 2 bases, J lost 4 bases, and 10 bases lay in between. Germline CDR1 reads SGHKS; CDR2 reads YYEKEE (reference sequence). This CDR3 has 13 amino acids. In DNA form, the CDR3 reads TGTGCCAGCAGCTTTGGGGGCTTTTACGAGCAGTACTTC. It translates to CASSFGGFYEQYF.

The J gene is TRBJ2-7, the V gene TRBV28; possible D gene TRBD1, 6 bases. Trimming shortened V by 2 bases and J by 7 bases, and 21 bases separated the two germline ends. CDR3 length: 16 amino acids. Germline V gene sequence: CDR1 MDHEN, CDR2 SYDVKM. Here the CDR3 DNA reads TGTGCCAGCAGTTTACCCACCTATACCAGGGGTGGAGAGCAGTACTTC. This codes for CASSLPTYTRGGEQYF.

V is TRBV2 and J is TRBJ2-2; 7 bases match TRBD1. The CDR3 extends over 17 amino acids. The trim removed 6 bases at V and 5 bases at J, leaving 15 bases unmatched. From germline, CDR1 is SNHLY and CDR2 FYNNEI. CDR3 nucleotides: TGTGCCAGCAGCGCCGAACAGGGGCTGTGGGGAACCGGGGAGCTGTTTTTT. It translates to CASSAEQGLWGTGELFF.

This rearrangement joins TRBV5-1 to TRBJ2-1, with D possibly TRBD1 on 6 matching bases. The CDR3 contains 15 residues. Trimming stripped 4 bases from V and 1 base from J, with 12 bases between. CDR1 SGHRS and CDR2 YFSETQ come from the germline V gene. The CDR3 nucleotides are TGCGCCAGCAGCCTACAGGGTAATTCCTACAATGAGCAGTTCTTC. Translated, it gives CASSLQGNSYNEQFF. The variable domain in full, completed from reference TRBV5-1 and TRBJ2-1, reads KAGVTQTPRYLIKTRGQQVTLSCSPISGHRSVSWYQQTPGQGLQFLFEYFSETQRNKGNFPGRFSGRQFSNSRSEMNVSTLELGDSALYLCASSLQGNSYNEQFFGPGTRLTVL.